This TCR beta chain emerged from a study of T cell responses to AZD1222 COVID-19 vaccine. General study results and limits: As reported, nearly half of all spike-specific TCRs target variant regions that are unmutated. The sample set comprised mostly white British donors with more females, and clonal diversity was possibly underestimated. Seropositive status at baseline applied to only five to seven AZD1222 recipients.

Germline CDR1 is MNHNY and CDR2 is SVGAGI (reference sequence). V lost 0 bases, J lost 7 bases, and 9 bases lay in between. The CDR3 is 14 amino acids. A word on this clone: What it recognizes is unknown.

The repertoire was sequenced with immunoSEQ multiplex PCR; TCRdb's copy has only in-frame clones and lacks some. Here the sample spans about 120,000 clones, 86% being singletons. The chain uses TRBV6-6 and TRBJ2-2; D not certain. The source was peripheral blood, collected 28 days after the second AZD1222 dose. The receptor was isolated from an adult who received the AZD1222 COVID-19 vaccine. DNA for the CDR3: TGTGCCAGCAGTTACTCCCCAGTAAGCGGGGAGCTGTTTTTT. Residues: CASSYSPVSGELFF.